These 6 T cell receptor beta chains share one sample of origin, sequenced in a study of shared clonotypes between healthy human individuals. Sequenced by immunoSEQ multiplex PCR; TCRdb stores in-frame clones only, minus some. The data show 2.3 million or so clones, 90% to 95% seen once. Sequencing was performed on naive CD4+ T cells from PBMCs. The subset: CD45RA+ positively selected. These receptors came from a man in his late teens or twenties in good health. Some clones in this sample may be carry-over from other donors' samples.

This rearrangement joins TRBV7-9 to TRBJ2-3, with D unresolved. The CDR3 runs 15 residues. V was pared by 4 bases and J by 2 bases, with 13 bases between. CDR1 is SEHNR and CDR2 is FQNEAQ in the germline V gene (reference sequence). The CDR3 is CASSWQSSNTDTQYF. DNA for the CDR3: TGTGCCAGCAGCTGGCAGAGCTCGAACACAGATACGCAGTATTTT.

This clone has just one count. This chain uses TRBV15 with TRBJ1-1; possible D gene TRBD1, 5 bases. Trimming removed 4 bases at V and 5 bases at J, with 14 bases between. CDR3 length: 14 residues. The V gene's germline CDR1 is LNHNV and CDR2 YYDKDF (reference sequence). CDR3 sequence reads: CATSTPGGLTEAFF. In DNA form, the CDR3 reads TGTGCCACCAGCACCCCGGGGGGTTTGACTGAAGCTTTCTTT.

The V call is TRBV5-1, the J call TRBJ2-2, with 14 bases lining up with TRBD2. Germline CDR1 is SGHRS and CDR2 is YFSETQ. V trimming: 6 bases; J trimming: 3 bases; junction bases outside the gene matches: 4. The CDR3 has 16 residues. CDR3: CASKTSGRAYTGELFF. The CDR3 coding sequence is TGCGCCAGCAAGACTAGCGGGAGGGCCTACACCGGGGAGCTGTTTTTT. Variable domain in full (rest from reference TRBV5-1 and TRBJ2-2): KAGVTQTPRYLIKTRGQQVTLSCSPISGHRSVSWYQQTPGQGLQFLFEYFSETQRNKGNFPGRFSGRQFSNSRSEMNVSTLELGDSALYLCASKTSGRAYTGELFFGEGSRLTVL.

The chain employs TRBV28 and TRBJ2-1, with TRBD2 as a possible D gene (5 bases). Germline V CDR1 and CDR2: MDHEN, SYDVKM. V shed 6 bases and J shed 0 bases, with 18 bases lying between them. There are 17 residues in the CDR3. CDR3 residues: CASRPFVGISSYNEQFF. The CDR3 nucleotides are TGTGCCAGCAGGCCCTTTGTCGGGATCAGCTCCTACAATGAGCAGTTCTTC. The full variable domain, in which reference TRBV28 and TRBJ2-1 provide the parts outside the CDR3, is DVKVTQSSRYLVKRTGEKVFLECVQDMDHENMFWYRQDPGLGLRLIYFSYDVKMKEKGDIPEGYSVSREKKERFSLILESASTNQTSMYLCASRPFVGISSYNEQFFGPGTRLTVL.

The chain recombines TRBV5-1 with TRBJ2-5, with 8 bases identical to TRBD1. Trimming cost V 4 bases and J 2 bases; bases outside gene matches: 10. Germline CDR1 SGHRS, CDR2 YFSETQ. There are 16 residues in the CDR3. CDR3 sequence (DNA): TGCGCCAGCAGCATGTTGGGGACAGGAGCTCAAGAGACCCAGTACTTC. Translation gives CASSMLGTGAQETQYF.

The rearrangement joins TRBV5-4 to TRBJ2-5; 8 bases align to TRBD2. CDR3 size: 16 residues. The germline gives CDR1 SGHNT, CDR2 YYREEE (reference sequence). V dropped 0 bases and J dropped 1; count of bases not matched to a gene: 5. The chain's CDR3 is CASSLGRREAQETQYF. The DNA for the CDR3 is TGTGCCAGCAGCTTGGGGAGGCGGGAGGCCCAAGAGACCCAGTACTTC.